A selection of T cell receptor beta chains follows, all from one sample in a study of spatial heterogeneity in lung cancer. TCRdb fed the 5' RACE reads into MiXCR, producing one record per CDR3 protein. The data hold about 120,000 distinct CDR3 sequences, with 12% observed a single time. The sequences come from PBMCs, collected at follow-up. The receptors stem from a male donor with early-stage non-small cell lung cancer. The CDR3 runs from the conserved cysteine through the conserved F or W. D genes are given only for firm matches. Size is stated for part of the rows, as once, few or many counts, or as a class when the clone is expanded.

D gene: TRBD1
clone size: -
CDR3 length: 13
J gene: TRBJ2-7
V gene: TRBV11-2
CDR3 DNA: TGTGCCAGCAGCTCCGGGACAGCGGTATCGCAGTACTTC
CDR3 protein: CASSSGTAVSQYF

D gene: TRBD1
clone size: few
CDR3 length: 13
J gene: TRBJ2-1
V gene: TRBV5-1
CDR3 DNA: TGCGCCAGCAGCGGACAGGGGACGAATGAGCAGTTCTTC
CDR3 protein: CASSGQGTNEQFF

D gene: -
clone size: few
CDR3 length: 18
J gene: TRBJ1-6
V gene: TRBV3-1
CDR3 DNA: TGTGCCAGCAGCCACCCAGCTGGACGGAGCTCCTATAATTCACCCCTCCACTTT
CDR3 protein: CASSHPAGRSSYNSPLHF

D gene: -
clone size: -
CDR3 length: 14
J gene: TRBJ1-5
V gene: TRBV28
CDR3 DNA: TGTGCCAGCAGTTTATCCCTGGAGGGTCAGCCCCAGCATTTT
CDR3 protein: CASSLSLEGQPQHF

D gene: TRBD1
clone size: many
CDR3 length: 14
J gene: TRBJ1-6
V gene: TRBV9
CDR3 DNA: TGTGCCAGCAGCGCGACAGGGTCCAATTCACCCCTCCACTTT
CDR3 protein: CASSATGSNSPLHF

D gene: -
clone size: many
CDR3 length: 12
J gene: TRBJ1-2
V gene: TRBV15
CDR3 DNA: TGTGCCACCAGGAGTACGAACTATGGCTACACCTTC
CDR3 protein: CATRSTNYGYTF

D gene: TRBD1
clone size: -
CDR3 length: 16
J gene: TRBJ1-6
V gene: TRBV28
CDR3 DNA: TGTGCCAGCAGTTTACCGGGACAGGGGGCGAGTTCACCCCTCCACTTT
CDR3 protein: CASSLPGQGASSPLHF

D gene: -
clone size: -
CDR3 length: 15
J gene: TRBJ2-1
V gene: TRBV2
CDR3 DNA: TGTGCCAGCAGTGAAGTATTCAGGACGAGCAATGAGCAGTTCTTC
CDR3 protein: CASSEVFRTSNEQFF

D gene: TRBD2
clone size: -
CDR3 length: 14
J gene: TRBJ2-3
V gene: TRBV4-2
CDR3 DNA: TGTGCCAGCAGTCAAGAGCGGGGGCAAGATACGCAGTATTTT
CDR3 protein: CASSQERGQDTQYF

D gene: TRBD1
clone size: many
CDR3 length: 14
J gene: TRBJ1-2
V gene: TRBV20-1
CDR3 DNA: TGCAGTGCTAGAGGTCCGACAGGGGACTATGGCTACACCTTC
CDR3 protein: CSARGPTGDYGYTF

D gene: TRBD1
clone size: many
CDR3 length: 14
J gene: TRBJ2-5
V gene: TRBV10-2
CDR3 DNA: TGCGCCAGCGCCTGGACAGGGGGGGAAGAGACCCAGTACTTC
CDR3 protein: CASAWTGGEETQYF

D gene: TRBD2
clone size: -
CDR3 length: 16
J gene: TRBJ2-1
V gene: TRBV19
CDR3 DNA: TGTGCCAGTAGTATCCCCCGGGGGGGTTACTACAATGAGCAGTTCTTC
CDR3 protein: CASSIPRGGYYNEQFF

D gene: TRBD1
clone size: few
CDR3 length: 15
J gene: TRBJ1-1
V gene: TRBV24-1
CDR3 DNA: TGTGCCACCAGTGATGACAGGGGCGGGAACACTGAAGCTTTCTTT
CDR3 protein: CATSDDRGGNTEAFF

D gene: -
clone size: -
CDR3 length: 13
J gene: TRBJ2-1
V gene: TRBV5-1
CDR3 DNA: TGCGCCAGCAGCTTGCCAGGGAACTATGAGCAGTTCTTC
CDR3 protein: CASSLPGNYEQFF

D gene: -
clone size: many
CDR3 length: 13
J gene: TRBJ2-1
V gene: TRBV24-1
CDR3 DNA: TGTGCCACCAGTGATGTTAGCGGTGGTGAGCAGTTCTTC
CDR3 protein: CATSDVSGGEQFF

D gene: -
clone size: few
CDR3 length: 15
J gene: TRBJ1-4
V gene: TRBV3-1
CDR3 DNA: TGTGCCAGCAGCCTACGCCGGGGGACTAATGAAAAACTGTTTTTT
CDR3 protein: CASSLRRGTNEKLFF

D gene: -
clone size: few
CDR3 length: 16
J gene: TRBJ2-3
V gene: TRBV7-9
CDR3 DNA: TGTGCCAGCAGTTCTATACGTTGGGACACCACAGATACGCAGTATTTT
CDR3 protein: CASSSIRWDTTDTQYF

D gene: -
clone size: many
CDR3 length: 13
J gene: TRBJ2-7
V gene: TRBV20-1
CDR3 DNA: TGCAGTGCTAGCGGCTCTGAGGCCTACGAGCAGTACTTC
CDR3 protein: CSASGSEAYEQYF

D gene: -
clone size: -
CDR3 length: 18
J gene: TRBJ2-6
V gene: TRBV6-5
CDR3 DNA: TGTGCCAGCAGTTACCTCCTGACGGGCACCTCTGGGGCCAACGTCCTGACTTTC
CDR3 protein: CASSYLLTGTSGANVLTF

D gene: -
clone size: -
CDR3 length: 17
J gene: TRBJ1-5
V gene: TRBV28
CDR3 DNA: TGTGCCAGCAGTTTGTCCCGGGGCCTATATAGCAATCAGCCCCAGCATTTT
CDR3 protein: CASSLSRGLYSNQPQHF

D gene: -
clone size: -
CDR3 length: 14
J gene: TRBJ2-1
V gene: TRBV20-1
CDR3 DNA: TGCAGTGCCCTAGGCCCCAGCAGGGACAATGAGCAGTTCTTC
CDR3 protein: CSALGPSRDNEQFF

D gene: -
clone size: -
CDR3 length: 15
J gene: TRBJ1-1
V gene: TRBV5-1
CDR3 DNA: TGCGCCAGCAGCCGAACTGCAAGGGGGAACACTGAAGCTTTCTTT
CDR3 protein: CASSRTARGNTEAFF

D gene: -
clone size: few
CDR3 length: 14
J gene: TRBJ1-1
V gene: TRBV20-1
CDR3 DNA: TGCAGTGCTAGAGCCCACGGACTTAACACTGAAGCTTTCTTT
CDR3 protein: CSARAHGLNTEAFF

D gene: -
clone size: many
CDR3 length: 14
J gene: TRBJ1-3
V gene: TRBV29-1
CDR3 DNA: TGCAGCGTTGGACCGGGCAGTTCTGGAAACACCATATATTTT
CDR3 protein: CSVGPGSSGNTIYF

D gene: -
clone size: many
CDR3 length: 14
J gene: TRBJ1-1
V gene: TRBV7-8
CDR3 DNA: TGTGCCAGCAGCTTAGGTAACAGGAACACTGAAGCTTTCTTT
CDR3 protein: CASSLGNRNTEAFF

D gene: -
clone size: few
CDR3 length: 13
J gene: TRBJ1-1
V gene: TRBV10-3
CDR3 DNA: TGTGCCATCAGCCCCGGGACACAAAATGAAGCTTTCTTT
CDR3 protein: CAISPGTQNEAFF

D gene: -
clone size: many
CDR3 length: 11
J gene: TRBJ1-1
V gene: TRBV29-1
CDR3 DNA: TGCAGCGCGCTTTTGGTCACTGAAGCTTTCTTT
CDR3 protein: CSALLVTEAFF

D gene: TRBD1
clone size: few
CDR3 length: 17
J gene: TRBJ1-2
V gene: TRBV28
CDR3 DNA: TGTGCCAGCAGTCCCACCTCCGGGACAGGGACTGGGTATGGCTACACCTTC
CDR3 protein: CASSPTSGTGTGYGYTF

D gene: -
clone size: many
CDR3 length: 14
J gene: TRBJ1-2
V gene: TRBV9
CDR3 DNA: TGTGCCAGCAGCCTTACGGAAACTAACTATGGCTACACCTTC
CDR3 protein: CASSLTETNYGYTF

D gene: -
clone size: few
CDR3 length: 13
J gene: TRBJ2-7
V gene: TRBV5-4
CDR3 DNA: TGTGCCAGCAGCTTGGAGGCAGACTACGAGCAGTACTTC
CDR3 protein: CASSLEADYEQYF

D gene: -
clone size: few
CDR3 length: 14
J gene: TRBJ2-4
V gene: TRBV20-1
CDR3 DNA: TGCAGTGCTAGAACACCCTGGGAGGAAAACATTCAGTACTTC
CDR3 protein: CSARTPWEENIQYF

D gene: TRBD1
clone size: many
CDR3 length: 16
J gene: TRBJ2-3
V gene: TRBV18
CDR3 DNA: TGTGCCAGCTCACCTAGACAGGGGGCTAGCACAGATACGCAGTATTTT
CDR3 protein: CASSPRQGASTDTQYF

D gene: TRBD1
clone size: -
CDR3 length: 16
J gene: TRBJ2-3
V gene: TRBV10-3
CDR3 DNA: TGTGCCATCAGTGCCCAGGGGACAGGGGGCCTGGATACGCAGTATTTT
CDR3 protein: CAISAQGTGGLDTQYF

D gene: -
clone size: many
CDR3 length: 13
J gene: TRBJ2-4
V gene: TRBV20-1
CDR3 DNA: TGCAGTGCTACGACAGGTCCTAAAAACATTCAGTACTTC
CDR3 protein: CSATTGPKNIQYF

D gene: TRBD2
clone size: few
CDR3 length: 16
J gene: TRBJ2-1
V gene: TRBV7-6
CDR3 DNA: TGTGCCAGCAGCGCGGCTCCGGCGGGGGGGCCGCATGAGCAGTTCTTC
CDR3 protein: CASSAAPAGGPHEQFF

D gene: -
clone size: -
CDR3 length: 15
J gene: TRBJ1-5
V gene: TRBV19
CDR3 DNA: TGTGCCAGTAGTAGTGGTAAGAGGGGCAATCAGCCCCAGCATTTT
CDR3 protein: CASSSGKRGNQPQHF

D gene: -
clone size: -
CDR3 length: 13
J gene: TRBJ2-1
V gene: TRBV29-1
CDR3 DNA: TGCAGCGTTGAAAGGTACACAGACAATGAGCAGTTCTTC
CDR3 protein: CSVERYTDNEQFF

D gene: -
clone size: many
CDR3 length: 15
J gene: TRBJ2-7
V gene: TRBV7-8
CDR3 DNA: TGTGCCAGCAGCCTTCGGGACTTCCAACCCTACGAGCAGTACTTC
CDR3 protein: CASSLRDFQPYEQYF

D gene: TRBD1
clone size: many
CDR3 length: 16
J gene: TRBJ1-4
V gene: TRBV6-5
CDR3 DNA: TGTGCCAGCAGTCCCGGACAGGGTGCGACTAATGAAAAACTGTTTTTT
CDR3 protein: CASSPGQGATNEKLFF

D gene: -
clone size: many
CDR3 length: 16
J gene: TRBJ2-6
V gene: TRBV5-1
CDR3 DNA: TGCGCCAGCAGCTTGGTCGGGGTCTCTGGGGCCAACGTCCTGACTTTC
CDR3 protein: CASSLVGVSGANVLTF

D gene: TRBD1
clone size: many
CDR3 length: 19
J gene: TRBJ2-2
V gene: TRBV6-2/TRBV6-3
CDR3 DNA: TGTGCCAGCAGTTACTCTTGGACAGGGAGGAGGACAAACACCGGGGAGCTGTTTTTT
CDR3 protein: CASSYSWTGRRTNTGELFF

D gene: -
clone size: many
CDR3 length: 13
J gene: TRBJ1-5
V gene: TRBV12-3/TRBV12-4
CDR3 DNA: TGTGCCAGCAGCCCGGTCCTAAATCAGCCCCAGCATTTT
CDR3 protein: CASSPVLNQPQHF

D gene: -
clone size: many
CDR3 length: 12
J gene: TRBJ2-3
V gene: TRBV7-8
CDR3 DNA: TGTGCCAGCAGCTCGAGGGGAGATACGCAGTATTTT
CDR3 protein: CASSSRGDTQYF

D gene: TRBD1
clone size: -
CDR3 length: 15
J gene: TRBJ2-5
V gene: TRBV5-1
CDR3 DNA: TGCGCCAGCAGCTCGTCAACCGGGACAGAAGAGACCCAGTACTTC
CDR3 protein: CASSSSTGTEETQYF

D gene: -
clone size: many
CDR3 length: 14
J gene: TRBJ1-5
V gene: TRBV6-1
CDR3 DNA: TGTGCCAGCCTCTGGGGGGTGGGGAATCAGCCCCAGCATTTT
CDR3 protein: CASLWGVGNQPQHF

D gene: -
clone size: few
CDR3 length: 13
J gene: TRBJ2-1
V gene: TRBV5-6
CDR3 DNA: TGTGCCAGCAGCTTGTTGAGAGGCAATGAGCAGTTCTTC
CDR3 protein: CASSLLRGNEQFF

D gene: -
clone size: few
CDR3 length: 13
J gene: TRBJ1-1
V gene: TRBV5-5
CDR3 DNA: TGTGCCAGCAGCTTCTACGGGAACACTGAAGCTTTCTTT
CDR3 protein: CASSFYGNTEAFF